A selection of T cell receptor beta chains follows, all from one sample in a study of T cells in tuberculosis. This table comes from immunoSEQ multiplex PCR, and its TCRdb copy is limited to in-frame clones, with some not included. Among under 40,000 clones listed, approximately 93% were seen once. The specimen sequenced was PBMCs. The receptors here all came from a donor between 10 and 29 years old with latent tuberculosis or without tuberculosis infection. Each CDR3 is given with its conserved first and last residue. D genes are given only for firm matches. Part of the rows lack a size; the others show once, few, many or a class for expanded clones.

v_gene	j_gene	d_gene	abundance	len	CDR3nt	CDR3aa
TRBV25-1	TRBJ1-2	.	.	14	TGTGCCAGCAGTGGATATGGGGGGTATGGTGGCTACACCTTC	CASSGYGGYGGYTF
TRBV14	TRBJ2-7	TRBD2	.	14	TGTGCCAGCAGCCATAGCGGGAACACCTACGAGCAGTACTTC	CASSHSGNTYEQYF
TRBV28	TRBJ1-5	.	once	15	TGTGCCAGCACCATACCATGGGGCAGCAATCAGCCCCAGCATTTT	CASTIPWGSNQPQHF
TRBV27	TRBJ2-7	.	.	15	TGTGCCAGCAGCCGAGCCGGGACTGGGGTCTACGAGCAGTACTTC	CASSRAGTGVYEQYF
TRBV4-3	TRBJ2-1	.	.	16	TGCGCCAGCAGCCTAGCTAGGGGGAGTTGGGTCAATGAGCAGTTCTTC	CASSLARGSWVNEQFF
TRBV9	TRBJ2-2	TRBD2	.	15	TGTGCCAGCAGCGTAGAGACTAGCGTTGGGGGGGAGCTGTTTTTT	CASSVETSVGGELFF
TRBV7-8	TRBJ1-2	TRBD1	.	16	TGTGCCAGCAGCCCTCAGGGCGGGACAGGGGTCTATGGCTACACCTTC	CASSPQGGTGVYGYTF
TRBV30	TRBJ1-2	.	.	14	TGTGCCTGGAGTGAAGTCTCTGCTAGGTATGGCTACACCTTC	CAWSEVSARYGYTF
TRBV21-1	TRBJ2-1	.	.	17	TGTGCCAGCAGCGAACATTCCAGCGGGAGCGGTTTCAATGAGCAGTTCTTC	CASSEHSSGSGFNEQFF
TRBV6-6	TRBJ2-3	TRBD2	.	16	TGTGCCAGCAGTTACCAGCCGACTAGCGGGACGGATACGCAGTATTTT	CASSYQPTSGTDTQYF
TRBV19	TRBJ2-2	.	.	14	TGTGCCAGTAACCCGGTCCAGGGCGCCGGGGAGCTGTTTTTT	CASNPVQGAGELFF
TRBV28	TRBJ2-3	.	once	10	TGTGCCAGCATGAGAGATACGCAGTATTTT	CASMRDTQYF
TRBV6-6	TRBJ2-7	.	.	12	TGTGCCAGCAGCCGACTAGTCCACGAGCAGTACTTC	CASSRLVHEQYF
TRBV25-1	TRBJ2-5	TRBD2	.	18	TGTGCCAGCAGTAGTCCGGGACTAGCGGGAGGGAACCAAGAGACCCAGTACTTC	CASSSPGLAGGNQETQYF
TRBV6-1	TRBJ1-2	.	.	13	TGTGCCAGCCAGGACAGCAGTAGGTATGGCTACACCTTC	CASQDSSRYGYTF
TRBV6-5	TRBJ1-1	TRBD1	.	14	TGTGCCAGCAGTCGAACAGGGGCCGGCCCCGAAGCTTTCTTT	CASSRTGAGPEAFF
TRBV25-1	TRBJ2-1	.	.	13	TGTGCCAGCAGTGGTGACTTCCTCCGGGTCGTATTCTTC	CASSGDFLRVVFF
TRBV5-1	TRBJ2-7	TRBD1	once	16	TGCGCCAGCAGCCTTTCACCGGGACAGGGTAACAACGAGCAGTACTTC	CASSLSPGQGNNEQYF
TRBV4-1	TRBJ1-5	.	.	13	TGCGCCAGCAGCCTCTCGGAGGTTCAGCCCCAGCATTTT	CASSLSEVQPQHF
TRBV5-4	TRBJ1-5	TRBD1	.	15	TGTGCCAGCAGCACCGGGACAGGGGAAAATCAGCCCCAGCATTTT	CASSTGTGENQPQHF
TRBV7-2	TRBJ1-2	TRBD1	.	14	TGTGCCAGCAGCCCCGGGACAGCTAACTATGGCTACACCTTC	CASSPGTANYGYTF
TRBV28	TRBJ1-2	TRBD1	.	15	TGTGCCAGCAGCGAGCCGGGACAGGGGGCGAAAGGCTACACCTTC	CASSEPGQGAKGYTF
TRBV19	TRBJ2-1	.	.	15	TGTGCCAGTAGTAGGCGGGGCGGGGTTCTCGATGAGCAGTTCTTC	CASSRRGGVLDEQFF
TRBV27	TRBJ1-5	.	once	13	TGTGCCAGCAGTTTTTATAGCAATCAGCCCCAGCATTTT	CASSFYSNQPQHF
TRBV5-1	TRBJ2-1	.	.	17	TGCGCCAGCAGCTTGGCCCGCCCGGGATTAGTCTACAATGAGCAGTTCTTC	CASSLARPGLVYNEQFF
TRBV19	TRBJ1-5	TRBD1	.	16	TGTGCCAGTAGGAAAAGGTGGACAGGGGACAATCAGCCCCAGCATTTT	CASRKRWTGDNQPQHF
TRBV5-1	TRBJ1-1	TRBD1	once	13	TGCGCCAGCAGCGGGACAGTGAACACTGAAGCTTTCTTT	CASSGTVNTEAFF
TRBV25-1	TRBJ1-2	.	.	11	TGTGCCAGCAGTGAAAAGCGGGGCTACACCTTC	CASSEKRGYTF
TRBV7-2	TRBJ2-3	TRBD2	.	14	TGTGCCAGCAATTTAGCGGGAGTTAGGGATACGCAGTATTTT	CASNLAGVRDTQYF
TRBV10-3	TRBJ2-3	TRBD2	.	15	TGTGCCATCAGTCGGACTAGCCGGGATGAAGATACGCAGTATTTT	CAISRTSRDEDTQYF
TRBV5-6	TRBJ2-1	.	.	13	TGTGCCAGCAGCTTTTGGGGTGTGCGGGATCGGTTCTTC	CASSFWGVRDRFF
TRBV7-2	TRBJ2-7	TRBD2	.	14	TGTGCCAGCAGCTTAAACGGGAGGGCCGACGAGCAGTACTTC	CASSLNGRADEQYF
TRBV5-1	TRBJ2-1	TRBD1	.	15	TGCGCCAGCAGCCCAGGACAGGGGATTGACAATGAGCAGTTCTTC	CASSPGQGIDNEQFF
TRBV6-1	TRBJ2-7	TRBD2	.	15	TGTGCCAGCAGTGTAGAGACTAGCGGCTCCTACGAGCAGTACTTC	CASSVETSGSYEQYF
TRBV7-9	TRBJ1-2	.	.	13	TGTGCCAGCAGCTTAGTACATAACTATGGCTACACCTTC	CASSLVHNYGYTF
TRBV14	TRBJ2-3	.	.	14	TGTGCCAGCAGCCAGGCAGGGGGCACAGATACGCAGTATTTT	CASSQAGGTDTQYF
TRBV6-5	TRBJ2-1	TRBD2	.	15	TGTGCCAGCAGCCCCCCGGGACTAGCGGGCAATGAGCAGTTCTTC	CASSPPGLAGNEQFF
TRBV19	TRBJ2-3	.	.	11	TGTGCCAGTAGCGGCCCAGGTACGCAGTATTTT	CASSGPGTQYF
TRBV13	TRBJ2-5	TRBD1	.	15	TGTGCCAGCAGCTCCACGGGACAGGGACAAGAGACCCAGTACTTC	CASSSTGQGQETQYF
TRBV6-1	TRBJ1-1	TRBD1	.	11	TGTGCCAGCACCCGGGACAGTGGAGCTTTCTTT	CASTRDSGAFF
TRBV11-2	TRBJ2-7	.	.	13	TGTGCCAGCAGCTTTATCATCGGGAACGAGCAGTACTTC	CASSFIIGNEQYF
TRBV7-3	TRBJ2-1	TRBD1	.	15	TGTGCCAGCAGCCCATCAGGGACAGTCTACAATGAGCAGTTCTTC	CASSPSGTVYNEQFF
TRBV11-1	TRBJ2-7	.	once	14	TGTGCCAGCAGCTTCGGAGGGGGCTTCGGGGAGCAGTACTTC	CASSFGGGFGEQYF
TRBV28	TRBJ1-1	.	.	12	TGTGCCAGCAGTGGGAGAGGGTTTGTTGCTTTCTTT	CASSGRGFVAFF
TRBV10-2	TRBJ2-7	.	.	13	TGCGCCAGCAGTTCAGGGAATGGCTACGAGCAGTACTTC	CASSSGNGYEQYF
TRBV7-3	TRBJ2-7	TRBD1	.	15	TGTGCCAGCAGCTTAGCCGGGACAGGGGCCTACGAGCAGTACTTC	CASSLAGTGAYEQYF
TRBV18	TRBJ2-5	.	.	14	TGTGCCAGCTCACCAAGCGGTTCCAAGGGGACCCAGTACTTC	CASSPSGSKGTQYF
TRBV5-8	TRBJ2-1	.	.	16	TGTGCCAGCAGCACTGGCGGGTACATTACCTACAATGAGCAGTTCTTC	CASSTGGYITYNEQFF
TRBV29-1	TRBJ1-2	TRBD1	.	14	TGCAGCGCATCAGGGGGCGGAGGGGGACATGGCTACACCTTC	CSASGGGGGHGYTF
TRBV7-2	TRBJ2-7	TRBD2	.	13	TGTGCCAGCAGCTCGGGGGAGGGTTACGAGCAGTACTTC	CASSSGEGYEQYF
TRBV10-2	TRBJ2-2	.	.	15	TGCGCCAGCAGTAGACAGCTACGGCACACCGGGGAGCTGTTTTTT	CASSRQLRHTGELFF